This T cell receptor (beta chain) derives from a study of metastatic and nonmetastatic thyroid tumors. At the level of the study: Repertoires from blood and tumor or nodule tissue of malignant and benign thyroid patients were compared.

None of the patients had undergone any treatment ahead of thyroid surgery. The V and J ends lost 0 bases and 0 bases respectively, with 9 bases between them. CDR1 is SGHAT, CDR2 FQNNGV, per germline. The CDR3 length is 16 residues. Source study methods: The study's classifier, a distant-metastasis tool for papillary thyroid cancer, was built using CDR3 differences across clinicopathological groups. TCRdb re-called clones from the PCR reads using MiXCR. The V and J calls, along with clone size, are taken from TCRdb and not from the paper's own processing. The table has fewer than 25,000 clones, about 16% seen once; the top ten hold roughly 20%.

The receptor was isolated from a male donor with papillary thyroid cancer or a benign thyroid nodule (not recorded which). Some clones in this sample may be carry-over from other donors' samples. The chain recombines TRBV11-2 with TRBJ2-1, with D tentatively TRBD2 (6 bases). Source material: blood. CDR3 in amino acids: CASSLESGSSYNEQFF. The CDR3 region has the DNA TGTGCCAGCAGCTTAGAGTCCGGGAGCTCCTACAATGAGCAGTTCTTC.